This paragraph covers one TCR beta chain sequence. The antigen is undetermined. cDNA libraries for TRB were generated by 5' RACE incorporating UMI labels. TCRdb processed the 5' RACE reads again and assigns one entry to each CDR3 protein, with no DNA. Its clone listing holds 130,000 to 150,000 distinct CDR3 sequences. This entry belongs to a study of CXCR3-negative and CXCR3-positive naive CD8 T cells. Whole-study findings and limits: CXCR3-expressing naive cells carried TRB CDR3s more hydrophobic than those of CXCR3-negative naive cells. Both naive subsets had comparably high diversity; memory CD8+ cells much lower.

The CDR3 is made up of 13 amino acids. Germline CDR1 is GTSNPN and CDR2 is SVGIG (reference sequence). Naivety in CD8+ T cells corresponded to a CD45RO-CCR7+CD27+CD95- phenotype. V usage is TRBV30 and J usage is TRBJ1-1. The specimen was naive CXCR3+ CD8+ T cells from blood. The subset was: CD45RO-CCR7+CD27+CD95- naive CD8+ T cells expressing CXCR3 (TNR3+). This TCR derives from a human donor in good health. Some clones in this sample may be carry-over from other donors' samples. The CDR3 reads CAWSIAMNTEAFF.